This T cell receptor beta chain was sequenced during a study of blood T cell repertoires in COVID-19. The overall study: Samples representing acute and convalescent COVID-19 were sourced from the United States, Italy and Spain. Sources were T cells, B-cell-depleted T cells, or PBMCs; the material itself was cDNA or gDNA.

Assay used: immunoSEQ multiplex PCR; TCRdb lists only in-frame clones, some missing. The sample includes 200,000 to 250,000 clones, around 82% seen only once; the top ten take more than 2.5%. Trimming shortened V by 2 bases and J by 0 bases, and 9 bases separated the two germline ends. This CDR3 region has 15 residues. Germline-derived CDR1 and CDR2 are SGHRS and YFSETQ. This clonotype was obtained from a woman aged 25 to 45 who had recovered from COVID-19. The sequenced sample was peripheral blood. This chain connects TRBV5-1 to TRBJ2-1; D gene unclear. The CDR3 DNA reads TGCGCCAGCAGCTTCGAGTTGAGCTCCTACAATGAGCAGTTCTTC. This encodes CASSFELSSYNEQFF.